This entry lists 14 T cell receptor beta chains sequenced from one sample in a study of T cells in Graves' hyperthyroidism and ophthalmopathy. Amplified TCR beta CDR3 regions came from RNA transcripts. The study used the HTBI primer set for a first-round RT-PCR of the TCR CDR3. TCRdb re-derived calls from the multiplex PCR reads in MiXCR, one entry per CDR3 protein. The sample contains approximately 560,000 distinct CDR3 sequences, 15% to 18% of which appear only once. Specimen: blood. Receptors originate from a woman aged 25 to 39 with Graves' hyperthyroidism.

The chain joins TRBV7-9 to TRBJ2-2, with 7 bases identical to TRBD2. V lost 11 bases to trimming and J lost 6 bases; unmatched junction nucleotides: 12. This CDR3 spans 14 amino acids. Germline V gene data show CDR1 as SEHNR and CDR2 as FQNEAQ (reference sequence). The CDR3 here is CAFLLAGAAGELFF. Written as DNA, the CDR3 is TGTGCCTTCCTCCTCGCGGGAGCCGCCGGGGAGCTGTTTTTT.

The CDR3 DNA sequence: TGTGCCAGCAGTTACTTAGCCGAGCCCCAGCATTTT. It codes for CASSYLAEPQHF. This chain joins TRBV6-6 and TRBJ1-5; D is unclear. The CDR3 consists of 12 residues. CDR1 and CDR2 (germline): MNHNY, SVGAGI (reference sequence). V lost 1 base and J 8 bases, leaving 6 bases between the germline ends.

This clonotype was observed a few times. V gene TRBV18 combines with J gene TRBJ2-7; tentative D call: TRBD1 (6 bases). Trimming shortened V by 3 bases and J by 2 bases, and 17 bases separated the two germline ends. The CDR3 loop spans 16 amino acids. The germline CDR1 and CDR2 sequences are KGHSH and LQKENI. CDR3 protein: CASSPFQGRRPYEQYF. The CDR3, as DNA: TGTGCCAGCTCACCTTTCCAGGGGCGCAGACCCTACGAGCAGTACTTC.

Only a few counts were recorded for this clonotype. A junction boundary mismatches the germline segment, possibly from a read error. The V and J genes are TRBV6-6 and TRBJ1-2, with 7 nucleotides matching TRBD1. CDR1 is MNHNY, CDR2 SVGAGI, per germline (reference sequence). The CDR3 has 11 amino acids. The CDR3 nucleotides are TGTGCCAGCAGTTACGGTACAGGGGACGCCTTC. Its protein product is CASSYGTGDAF.

The chain employs TRBV5-1 and TRBJ2-1, with 7 bases fitting TRBD2. The J segment lost 2 bases and the V segment lost 4 bases, leaving 9 bases of the junction unmatched. CDR3 length: 16 amino acids. CDR1 is SGHRS, CDR2 YFSETQ, per germline. CDR3 protein: CASSDMREHPYNEQFF. The CDR3 DNA sequence: TGCGCCAGCAGCGATATGCGGGAGCACCCCTACAATGAGCAGTTCTTC.

This chain links TRBV9 with TRBJ2-7, with 10 positions matching TRBD1. The CDR3 totals 16 residues. Germline V gene sequence: CDR1 SGDLS, CDR2 YYNGEE. With 3 bases clipped from V and 0 bases from J, the junction kept 6 bases outside the gene matches. The CDR3 spells CASSASTGGFSYEQYF. CDR3 bases: TGTGCCAGCAGCGCCTCGACAGGGGGCTTCTCCTACGAGCAGTACTTC.

This clonotype was counted ten times or more. The CDR3 sequence: CASSLTSGTIEQFF. In DNA form, the CDR3 reads TGTGCCAGCAGCTTAACTAGCGGAACAATCGAGCAGTTCTTC. The V call is TRBV7-6, the J call TRBJ2-1; 8 bases are shared with TRBD2. With V trimmed by 2 bases and J by 10 bases, 7 bases remained unmatched. The CDR3 is 14 residues long. Looked up from germline, CDR1 is SGHVS and CDR2 is FNYEAQ.

This clonotype was recorded at least ten times. The rearrangement joins TRBV28 to TRBJ1-2; maybe TRBD1 (6 bases). This CDR3 is 15 amino acids long. Germline V gene data show CDR1 as MDHEN and CDR2 as SYDVKM. Trimming left V 6 bases short and J 4 bases short, with 18 bases between. The CDR3 DNA reads as TGTGCCAGCAGCAGCCTCAGGGGATCCTTCTATGGCTACACCTTC. This codes for CASSSLRGSFYGYTF.

Many counts were recorded for this clonotype. The V gene is TRBV28, the J gene TRBJ2-1, with 8 bases aligning to TRBD1. This CDR3 contains 15 residues. V dropped 5 bases and J dropped 6; count of bases not matched to a gene: 9. Germline-derived CDR1 and CDR2 are MDHEN and SYDVKM. CDR3 in amino acids: CASSPGTGALNEQFF. The CDR3 nucleotides read TGTGCCAGCAGTCCCGGGACAGGAGCCCTCAATGAGCAGTTCTTC.

There are many counts of this clonotype. The genes are TRBV5-1 and TRBJ2-7; the match to TRBD2 covers 10 bases. Germline V CDR1 and CDR2: SGHRS, YFSETQ. CDR3 size: 14 residues. After removal of 7 bases from V and 3 bases from J, the junction contained 7 bases not matched to a gene. The CDR3 here is CASRRTSGFYEQYF. DNA for the CDR3: TGCGCCAGCCGTCGGACTAGCGGATTCTACGAGCAGTACTTC. Together with reference TRBV5-1 and TRBJ2-7, the CDR3 gives the full variable domain: KAGVTQTPRYLIKTRGQQVTLSCSPISGHRSVSWYQQTPGQGLQFLFEYFSETQRNKGNFPGRFSGRQFSNSRSEMNVSTLELGDSALYLCASRRTSGFYEQYFGPGTRLTVT.

There are many counts of this clonotype. J is TRBJ2-7 and V is TRBV7-2; D is undetermined. Trimming shortened V by 1 base and J by 0 bases, and 7 bases separated the two germline ends. Germline assignment: CDR1 SGHTA and CDR2 FQGNSA. CDR3 length: 14 residues. The CDR3: CASSLEASSYEQYF. The DNA for the CDR3 is TGTGCCAGCAGCTTAGAGGCTAGCTCCTACGAGCAGTACTTC.

V usage is TRBV10-3 and J usage is TRBJ2-2; 8 nucleotides line up with TRBD2. Germline assignment: CDR1 ENHRY and CDR2 SYGVKD. The CDR3 is 14 amino acids. The ends lost 6 bases at V and 4 bases at J; junction bases unmatched: 4. The CDR3 nucleotides read TGTGCCATCAGACAGCGGGAGTTCACCGGGGAGCTGTTTTTT. Translated: CAIRQREFTGELFF.

This clonotype has only one observation. This chain links TRBV11-2 with TRBJ2-2, with D perhaps TRBD1 (5 bases). V lost 1 base and J 5 bases, leaving 14 bases between the germline ends. The germline CDR1 and CDR2 sequences are SGHAT and FQNNGV. There are 16 residues in the CDR3. As DNA, the CDR3 is TGTGCCAGCAGCTTAGGAAAGGGGTTTGGAACCGGGGAGCTGTTTTTT. Amino acids: CASSLGKGFGTGELFF.

For this clonotype: An end of the junction does not agree with germline; a read error may underlie this. The chain employs TRBV20-1 and TRBJ2-1, with 16 nucleotides matching TRBD2. The CDR3 runs to 21 residues. Germline V lookup: CDR1 DFQATT, CDR2 SNEGSKA (reference sequence). DNA of the CDR3: TGCAGTGCTAGAGGACCCGGGACTAGCGGGAGGGCCAGGAGCTCCTACAATGAGCGGTTCTTC. Its translation: CSARGPGTSGRARSSYNERFF.